The clone carrying this T cell receptor (beta chain) was observed a single time. Its antigen is not known. This record comes from a study of cytomegalovirus exposure and HLA in healthy donors. Study at large: Genotyping of 430 or so donors showed that roughly 83% belonged to the Caucasian-associated ancestry cluster.

Study-wide findings and caveats: CMV serostatus was the sole immune exposure information available. The CMV antigen specificity of a few CMV-associated chains was confirmed through in vitro analysis.

The PCR used 60 Vbeta and 13 Jbeta primers. Assay used: immunoSEQ multiplex PCR; TCRdb lists only in-frame clones, some missing. This table has roughly 160,000 clones, 80% to 90% appearing once. This CDR3 comprises 14 residues. Between the trimmed V and J ends, which lost 0 bases and 4 bases, there was a span of 7 bases. Germline V gene data show CDR1 as SGHTA and CDR2 as FQGNSA. The chain uses TRBV7-2 and TRBJ1-5; D not certain. The sequence was collected from a man aged 30 to 45 in good health and CMV-seropositive. Sequencing was done on a sample of PBMCs. The CDR3 bases are TGTGCCAGCAGCTTAGCGCGCGGGAATCAGCCCCAGCATTTT. Translation gives CASSLARGNQPQHF.